This TCR beta chain was profiled in a study of blood T cells in healthy people across ages. The donors, aged 6 to 90, were healthy Caucasians from Russia. V gave up 2 bases and J gave up 11 bases; unmatched junction bases: 22. The CDR3 covers 19 residues. The germline V gene encodes CDR1 WSHSY and CDR2 SAAADI. Then a second PCR, running roughly 7 to 11 cycles, was carried out with a sample-barcoded 5' primer and a J-beta primer mix. MiXCR was run by TCRdb on the 5' RACE reads, yielding one entry per CDR3 protein. Of about 1,500,000 distinct CDR3 sequences listed, about 43% were seen once; the top ten hold 7.9%.

The rearrangement joins TRBV10-2 to TRBJ2-5; 11 bases agree with TRBD2. The sequenced sample was blood. The receptor was isolated from a woman aged 18-29 years in good health. Here the CDR3 reads CASSEEGSGGARKSNEQYF. The DNA for the CDR3 is TGCGCCAGCAGTGAGGAGGGTAGCGGGGGGGCCAGGAAGAGTAATGAGCAGTACTTC.